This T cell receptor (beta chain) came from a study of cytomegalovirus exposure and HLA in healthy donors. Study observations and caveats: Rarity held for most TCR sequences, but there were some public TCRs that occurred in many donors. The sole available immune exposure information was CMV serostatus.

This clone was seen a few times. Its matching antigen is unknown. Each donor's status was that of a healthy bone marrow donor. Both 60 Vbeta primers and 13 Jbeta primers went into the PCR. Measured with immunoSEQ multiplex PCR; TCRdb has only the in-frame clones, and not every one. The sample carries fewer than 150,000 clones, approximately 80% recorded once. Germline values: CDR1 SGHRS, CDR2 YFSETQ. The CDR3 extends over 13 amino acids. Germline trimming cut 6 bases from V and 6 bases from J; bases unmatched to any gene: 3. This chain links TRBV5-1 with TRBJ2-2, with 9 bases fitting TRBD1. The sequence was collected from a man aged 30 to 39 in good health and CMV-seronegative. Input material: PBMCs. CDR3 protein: CASTGDRAGELFF. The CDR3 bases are TGCGCCAGCACCGGGGACAGGGCCGGGGAGCTGTTTTTT.